Below, 17 T cell receptor beta chains from the same sample are listed, as sequenced in a study of OX40 agonist ivuxolimab in advanced cancers. Sequencing was performed with immunoSEQ multiplex PCR; in TCRdb, only in-frame clones are kept and a portion is missing. The sample has over 55,000 clones; around 90% are singletons. The source material was CD4+ or CD8+ T cells sorted from blood, sampled in a trial of the OX40 agonist ivuxolimab. The origin of the receptors is an adult with an advanced solid tumor such as melanoma, head and neck, liver or kidney cancer.

The chain carries TRBV12-5 and TRBJ2-4; TRBD1 matches 8 bases. Germline-derived CDR1 and CDR2 are LGHNT and FRNRAP. The CDR3 has 16 residues. After removal of 1 base from V and 0 bases from J, the junction contained 2 bases not matched to a gene. CDR3 DNA sequence: TGTGCTAGTGGTTTGGGACAGGGGCTAGCCAAAAACATTCAGTACTTC. Translated: CASGLGQGLAKNIQYF.

The chain carries TRBV27 and TRBJ2-7; 9 bases match TRBD1. Germline V gene sequence: CDR1 MNHEY, CDR2 SMNVEV (reference sequence). The CDR3 covers 13 residues. Trimming cost V 6 bases and J 1 base; bases outside gene matches: 1. In DNA, the CDR3 is TGTGCCAGCAGAGGGACAGGGTCCTACGAGCAGTACTTC. Its protein is CASRGTGSYEQYF.

The chain has TRBV19 and TRBJ1-2, with D possibly TRBD1 on 6 matching bases. Germline V CDR1 and CDR2: LNHDA, SQIVND (reference sequence). Trimming took off 5 bases at V and 6 bases at J, with 22 bases between the two ends. CDR3 length equals 16 residues. The CDR3 nucleotides read TGTGCCAGTAGTCAACCGAACAGGGTTCAAGGGCATGGCTACACCTTC. Protein: CASSQPNRVQGHGYTF.

In this sample, this clone turned up once. The V call is TRBV7-9, the J call TRBJ2-1; 7 positions match TRBD2. V shed 1 base, J shed 3 bases, and the junction held 3 bases outside the gene matches. Germline loops: CDR1 SEHNR, CDR2 FQNEAQ (reference sequence). The CDR3 extends over 15 amino acids. The chain's CDR3 is CASSLGSGGYNEQFF. CDR3 DNA: TGTGCCAGCAGCTTAGGGTCGGGGGGCTACAATGAGCAGTTCTTC.

V and J are TRBV9 and TRBJ1-2, with D maybe TRBD1 (5 bases). This CDR3 comprises 13 residues. Germline V gene lookup returns CDR1 SGDLS and CDR2 YYNGEE. Trimming left V 0 bases short and J 2 bases short, with 5 bases between. Here the CDR3 DNA reads TGTGCCAGCAGCGTAGCAGGGAACTATGGCTACACCTTC. Encoded protein: CASSVAGNYGYTF.

This sequence joins TRBV2 and TRBJ2-7; TRBD2 agrees at 7 bases. With V trimmed by 3 bases and J by 3 bases, 2 bases remained unmatched. This CDR3 contains 13 residues. Germline CDR1 is SNHLY and CDR2 is FYNNEI. CDR3 loop: CASSDWGGYEQYF. CDR3 DNA: TGTGCCAGCAGTGATTGGGGGGGCTACGAGCAGTACTTC.

This chain uses TRBV19 with TRBJ1-1; unclear D gene. The CDR3 spans 14 residues. Germline V CDR1 and CDR2: LNHDA, SQIVND (reference sequence). Trimming left V 1 base short and J 1 base short, with 7 bases between. CDR3 sequence: CASSIAGANTEAFF. The CDR3 nucleotides read TGTGCCAGTAGTATAGCTGGAGCGAACACTGAAGCTTTCTTT. Full variable domain (remainder filled in from reference TRBV19 and TRBJ1-1): DGGITQSPKYLFRKEGQNVTLSCEQNLNHDAMYWYRQDPGQGLRLIYYSQIVNDFQKGDIAEGYSVSREKKESFPLTVTSAQKNPTAFYLCASSIAGANTEAFFGQGTRLTVV.

V is TRBV23-1 and J is TRBJ1-4; TRBD1 is a possible D gene (5 bases). TRBV23-1 counts as an open reading frame of uncertain function. V lost 4 bases and J lost 6, with 9 bases in between. The length of the CDR3 is 13 residues. This CDR3 reads CASSPGGDEKLFF. The CDR3 DNA sequence: TGCGCCAGCAGTCCCGGAGGGGATGAAAAACTGTTTTTT.

The chain employs TRBV6-6 and TRBJ2-5, with 9 bases identical to TRBD1. The last part of the DNA fits TRBJ2-7 better; the J call may be wrong. The CDR3 runs 14 residues. Germline loops: CDR1 MNHNY, CDR2 SVGAGI (reference sequence). The CDR3 DNA reads as TGTGCCAGCAGTTACAGGGACAGGGTGGACGAGCAGTACTTC. Its translation: CASSYRDRVDEQYF.

V and J are TRBV6-1 and TRBJ2-1; a possible D gene is TRBD2 (6 bases). V was shortened by 1 base and J by 5 bases, with 12 bases between the two germline ends. Germline CDR1 and CDR2: MNHNS and SASEGT. The CDR3 contains 15 residues. The CDR3 DNA reads as TGTGCCAGCAGTGAAGACGCGGGAAACAACAATGAGCAGTTCTTC. This codes for CASSEDAGNNNEQFF.

This chain connects TRBV6-1 to TRBJ2-3; D gene uncertain. The germline CDR1 and CDR2 sequences are MNHNS and SASEGT. Trimming shortened V by 4 bases and J by 0 bases, and 8 bases separated the two germline ends. The CDR3 extends over 14 amino acids. The CDR3 nucleotides are TGTGCCAGCAGTGGGTGGCGCAGCACAGATACGCAGTATTTT. Translation gives CASSGWRSTDTQYF.

The chain uses TRBV27 and TRBJ2-7, with 7 bases aligning to TRBD1. Germline lookup yields CDR1 MNHEY and CDR2 SMNVEV (reference sequence). Germline trimming cut 7 bases from V and 3 bases from J; bases unmatched to any gene: 12. CDR3 length: 15 amino acids. CDR3 residues: CASNPRQGSGYEQYF. The CDR3 DNA reads as TGTGCCAGCAATCCGCGACAGGGTAGTGGCTACGAGCAGTACTTC.

The gene calls are TRBV9 and TRBJ2-3; D is unresolved. Trimming removed 3 bases from V and 4 bases from J, with 6 bases in between. The CDR3 loop spans 12 amino acids. Germline assignment: CDR1 SGDLS and CDR2 YYNGEE. The CDR3 spells CASSALPDTQYF. The CDR3 DNA reads TGTGCCAGCAGCGCCCTCCCAGATACGCAGTATTTT.

V gene TRBV30 combines with J gene TRBJ1-3; D gene unclear. The V gene lost 0 bases and the J gene lost 0 bases, with 18 bases spanning the gap. Germline V gene sequence: CDR1 GTSNPN, CDR2 SVGIG (reference sequence). CDR3 length: 18 residues. The CDR3 DNA sequence: TGTGCCTGGAGTGTAAGTTTCTACAGCCTCATCTCTGGAAACACCATATATTTT. Residues: CAWSVSFYSLISGNTIYF.

The rearrangement joins TRBV30 to TRBJ1-1; no firm D call. Germline CDR1 is GTSNPN and CDR2 is SVGIG (reference sequence). V was trimmed by 2 bases and J by 8 bases, leaving 9 bases between them. CDR3 length: 11 residues. This CDR3 reads CAWSSRTEAFF. CDR3 nucleotides: TGTGCCTGGAGTTCCCGGACGGAAGCTTTCTTT.

The V gene is TRBV6-1, the J gene TRBJ2-5, with D tentatively TRBD1 or TRBD2 (6 bases each). Trimming pared 6 bases from V and 7 bases from J, leaving 12 bases between. The CDR3 is made up of 12 amino acids. Germline V gives CDR1 MNHNS, CDR2 SASEGT. The chain's CDR3 is CASRGGGGTQYF. The DNA for the CDR3 is TGTGCCAGCAGGGGCGGAGGGGGGACCCAGTACTTC.

V usage is TRBV19 and J usage is TRBJ1-2; the match to TRBD1 covers 8 bases. CDR3 length equals 17 residues. Germline CDR1 is LNHDA and CDR2 is SQIVND (reference sequence). J lost 8 bases, V lost 4 bases, and 18 bases had no gene match. CDR3 residues: CASSTPGQEHGTSGYTF. The CDR3 DNA sequence: TGTGCCAGTAGTACACCGGGACAGGAACATGGTACAAGCGGCTACACCTTC. Filled out from reference TRBV19 and TRBJ1-2, the complete variable domain reads DGGITQSPKYLFRKEGQNVTLSCEQNLNHDAMYWYRQDPGQGLRLIYYSQIVNDFQKGDIAEGYSVSREKKESFPLTVTSAQKNPTAFYLCASSTPGQEHGTSGYTFGSGTRLTVV.